This T cell receptor (beta chain) comes out of a study of technical replicates of blood from four donors. Sequencing was performed with immunoSEQ multiplex PCR; in TCRdb, only in-frame clones are kept and a portion is missing. In the table there are around 80,000 clones, around nine tenths of which are singletons. This CDR3 spans 16 amino acids. Trimming pared 2 bases from V and 6 bases from J, leaving 16 bases between. The germline V gene encodes CDR1 SEHNR and CDR2 FQNEAQ (reference sequence). This chain joins TRBV7-9 and TRBJ1-4; D perhaps matches TRBD1 (5 bases). This receptor was identified in a human donor in good health. The sample taken for sequencing was T cells isolated from PBMCs. CDR3 in DNA: TGTGCCAGCAGCTTAAGGTCGACAGCTCAACATGAAAAACTGTTTTTT. This translates into CASSLRSTAQHEKLFF.